Listed here are 27 T cell receptor beta chains from one sample, sequenced in a study of blood T cell repertoires in COVID-19. Only in-frame clones appear in the TCRdb table, and some are missing; sequencing was by immunoSEQ multiplex PCR. The data contain about 140,000 clones, over 65% of them singletons. Material for sequencing was peripheral blood. These receptors came from a human donor in a cohort sampled during active COVID-19.

V usage is TRBV19 and J usage is TRBJ1-6; no clear D gene. This CDR3 has 14 amino acids. Deletions cut 6 bases from V and 6 bases from J, with 12 bases between. CDR1 and CDR2 (germline): LNHDA, SQIVND (reference sequence). The CDR3 DNA reads as TGTGCCAGTAGCTCTCCTACGATTAATTCACCCCTCCACTTT. Its translation: CASSSPTINSPLHF.

The chain links TRBV6-6 to TRBJ2-5; no clear D. Trimming shortened V by 2 bases and J by 4 bases, and 14 bases separated the two germline ends. Germline V lookup: CDR1 MNHNY, CDR2 SVGAGI (reference sequence). The CDR3 sequence is 15 residues long. CDR3 nucleotide sequence: TGTGCCAGCAGTTACGTCAAAGCAATCCGAGAGACCCAGTACTTC. This codes for CASSYVKAIRETQYF.

The chain combines TRBV2 with TRBJ2-7, with 11 bases fitting TRBD2. V was clipped by 0 bases and J by 3 bases; unmatched bases: 7. This CDR3 spans 17 amino acids. Germline V gene sequence: CDR1 SNHLY, CDR2 FYNNEI. This CDR3 is CASSEARIAGGGYEQYV. As DNA, the CDR3 is TGTGCCAGCAGTGAAGCGCGAATAGCGGGAGGGGGCTACGAGCAGTACGTC.

The chain employs TRBV7-2 and TRBJ2-2; D not resolved. The CDR3 contains 15 residues. Germline loops: CDR1 SGHTA, CDR2 FQGNSA. V was clipped by 1 base and J by 1 base, with 7 bases between them. CDR3 bases: TGTGCCAGCAGCTTAGTCGGCGGGAACACCGGGGAGCTGTTTTTT. Its translation: CASSLVGGNTGELFF.

This clone was recorded a few times. The CDR3 DNA follows: TGTGCCAGCAGCTTGGGAGCTGGTCCGGGTGGGGGCTACACCTTC. Amino acid sequence: CASSLGAGPGGGYTF. The V and J genes are TRBV5-6 and TRBJ1-2, with D hard to call. The CDR3 spans 15 residues. Germline assignment: CDR1 SGHDT and CDR2 YYEEEE. Trimming left V 0 bases short and J 8 bases short, with 17 bases between. Full variable domain (rest looked up from reference TRBV5-6 and TRBJ1-2): DAGVTQSPTHLIKTRGQQVTLRCSPKSGHDTVSWYQQALGQGPQFIFQYYEEEERQRGNFPDRFSGHQFPNYSSELNVNALLLGDSALYLCASSLGAGPGGGYTFGSGTRLTVV.

CDR3 sequence reads: CAWKMEGTTDTQYF. CDR3 DNA: TGTGCCTGGAAAATGGAGGGGACCACAGATACGCAGTATTTT. The chain employs TRBV30 and TRBJ2-3; D might be TRBD2 (6 bases). Trimming stripped 4 bases from V and 2 bases from J, with 13 bases between. This CDR3 is 14 amino acids long. CDR1 is GTSNPN and CDR2 is SVGIG in the germline V gene (reference sequence).

This clone was seen just once. This chain joins TRBV24-1 and TRBJ2-2, with D perhaps matching TRBD2 (6 bases). This CDR3 has 12 amino acids. Trimming took off 8 bases at V and 6 bases at J, with 9 bases between the two ends. Looked up from germline, CDR1 is KGHDR and CDR2 is SFDVKD. The CDR3 coding sequence is TGTGCCACCATGGAGGGATCCGGGGAGCTGTTTTTT. Residues: CATMEGSGELFF.

This clone was counted only a few times. The chain joins TRBV19 to TRBJ2-3; weak D call: TRBD2 (6 bases). The CDR3 is 16 residues long. Trimming took off 3 bases at V and 4 bases at J, with 17 bases between the two ends. From germline, CDR1 is LNHDA and CDR2 SQIVND (reference sequence). The CDR3 reads CASSMVDGRRADTQYF. DNA of the CDR3: TGTGCCAGTAGTATGGTGGACGGGAGACGGGCAGATACGCAGTATTTT.

This clone was recorded only once. The chain uses TRBV2 and TRBJ1-2; no firm D call. The CDR3 has 13 amino acids. Germline V gene lookup returns CDR1 SNHLY and CDR2 FYNNEI. Trimming shortened V by 3 bases and J by 5 bases, and 10 bases separated the two germline ends. The CDR3 loop is CASSDRQPYGYTF. The CDR3 DNA reads as TGTGCCAGCAGTGACAGGCAGCCATATGGCTACACCTTC.

V is TRBV7-2 and J is TRBJ2-1, with 10 bases fitting TRBD2. Germline trimming cut 0 bases from V and 3 bases from J; bases unmatched to any gene: 2. Per the germline V gene, CDR1 is SGHTA and CDR2 is FQGNSA. The CDR3 is 16 residues long. The CDR3 DNA sequence: TGTGCCAGCAGCTTAGCAGCGGGGGGGCTCTACAATGAGCAGTTCTTC. Translation gives CASSLAAGGLYNEQFF. The variable domain in full, completed from reference TRBV7-2 and TRBJ2-1, reads GAGVSQSPSNKVTEKGKDVELRCDPISGHTALYWYRQSLGQGLEFLIYFQGNSAPDKSGLPSDRFSAERTGGSVSTLTIQRTQQEDSAVYLCASSLAAGGLYNEQFFGPGTRLTVL.

This chain uses TRBV19 with TRBJ2-3; 10 bases line up with TRBD2. V shed 7 bases, J shed 0 bases, and the junction held 10 bases outside the gene matches. The CDR3 sequence is 17 residues long. CDR1 LNHDA and CDR2 SQIVND come from the germline V gene (reference sequence). As DNA, the CDR3 is TGTGCCAGTAAAGGGCCTAGCGGGAGATCCAGCACAGATACGCAGTATTTT. Its protein is CASKGPSGRSSTDTQYF.

The chain combines TRBV6-5 with TRBJ2-3, with TRBD2 matching 13 bases. This CDR3 spans 15 amino acids. CDR1 and CDR2 (germline): MNHEY, SVGAGI. Unmatched junction bases numbered 1, after V lost 6 bases and J lost 1 base. This chain's CDR3 is CASRGLAGRTDTQYF. The CDR3 bases are TGTGCCAGCAGGGGACTAGCGGGGCGCACAGATACGCAGTATTTT.

This sequence joins TRBV4-2 and TRBJ2-1; D call uncertain. The length of the CDR3 is 14 residues. Between the trimmed V and J ends, which lost 0 bases and 5 bases, there was a span of 8 bases. The V gene's germline CDR1 is LGHNA and CDR2 YNFKEQ. CDR3 nucleotides: TGTGCCAGCAGCCAAGATCTAGTACACAATGAGCAGTTCTTC. Its translation is CASSQDLVHNEQFF.

The CDR3 spells CASSPGLALTGELFF. Written as DNA, the CDR3 is TGTGCCAGCAGCCCGGGACTAGCTCTAACCGGGGAGCTGTTTTTT. This chain links TRBV6-5 with TRBJ2-2; TRBD2 agrees at 9 bases. The CDR3 runs 15 residues. Per the germline V gene, CDR1 is MNHEY and CDR2 is SVGAGI. V trimming: 6 bases; J trimming: 5 bases; junction bases outside the gene matches: 7.

V usage is TRBV18 and J usage is TRBJ1-2; TRBD1 matches 10 bases. CDR3 length equals 13 residues. Germline CDR1 and CDR2: KGHSH and LQKENI. With V trimmed by 3 bases and J by 8 bases, 3 bases remained unmatched. The CDR3 region is CASSPVTGGGYTF. In nucleotides, the CDR3 is TGTGCCAGCTCACCGGTGACAGGGGGCGGCTACACCTTC.

The chain has TRBV9 and TRBJ2-3; TRBD2 agrees at 10 bases. The V gene's germline CDR1 is SGDLS and CDR2 YYNGEE. V lost 4 bases and J lost 1; bases outside the gene matches: 3. The CDR3 runs 15 residues. The CDR3 nucleotides are TGTGCCAGCAGCCCTGGGACTAGCGGCACAGATACGCAGTATTTT. Translating gives CASSPGTSGTDTQYF.

V usage is TRBV3-1 (or the pseudogene TRBV3-2) and J usage is TRBJ2-4; no definite D call. The germline V and J ends were trimmed by 7 bases and 3 bases, with 22 bases remaining between them. The CDR3 loop spans 17 amino acids. Germline values: CDR1 LGHDT, CDR2 YNNKEL (reference sequence). The CDR3 spells CASMLSGSAAHKNIQYF. CDR3 bases: TGTGCCAGCATGCTATCCGGGTCTGCGGCGCACAAAAACATTCAGTACTTC.

The chain is built from TRBV19 and TRBJ1-5; perhaps TRBD1 as D (6 bases). CDR1 is LNHDA, CDR2 SQIVND, per germline (reference sequence). The CDR3 spans 13 residues. Deletions cut 4 bases from V and 3 bases from J, with 7 bases between. The CDR3 is CASSTGANQPQHF. In DNA form, the CDR3 reads TGTGCCAGTAGTACAGGGGCCAATCAGCCCCAGCATTTT.

The chain couples TRBV5-1 to TRBJ1-1, with no clear D. Germline V gene data show CDR1 as SGHRS and CDR2 as YFSETQ. Trimming stripped 2 bases from V and 0 bases from J, with 8 bases between. The CDR3 is 14 residues long. CDR3 region: CASSFNRLNTEAFF. Written as DNA, the CDR3 is TGCGCCAGCAGCTTTAACAGATTGAACACTGAAGCTTTCTTT.

Only one count was recorded for this clone. The chain has TRBV10-3 and TRBJ1-1; 7 bases are a match to TRBD1. This CDR3 contains 15 residues. Germline V gives CDR1 ENHRY, CDR2 SYGVKD. J lost 0 bases, V lost 3 bases, and 4 bases had no gene match. CDR3 sequence reads: CAISEQGTVNTEAFF. The CDR3 nucleotides read TGTGCCATCAGTGAACAGGGGACAGTGAACACTGAAGCTTTCTTT.

CDR3 loop: CASSYFGGEQFF. The CDR3 bases are TGTGCCAGCAGTTACTTCGGCGGTGAGCAGTTCTTC. The gene calls are TRBV6-5 and TRBJ2-1, with no clear D. V was trimmed by 1 base and J by 9 bases, leaving 7 bases between them. CDR1 and CDR2 (germline): MNHEY, SVGAGI. The CDR3 loop spans 12 amino acids.

This clone was detected only a few times. The chain links TRBV14 to TRBJ2-3, with TRBD1 matching 8 bases. Trimming cost V 6 bases and J 1 base; bases outside gene matches: 9. CDR1 is SGHDN, CDR2 FVKESK, per germline. The CDR3 loop spans 16 amino acids. This CDR3 reads CASRPLPGQGTDTQYF. CDR3 bases: TGTGCCAGCAGGCCCCTCCCGGGACAGGGCACAGATACGCAGTATTTT.

The chain has TRBV11-2 and TRBJ2-3; D is perhaps TRBD1 (5 bases). Trimming shortened V by 5 bases and J by 3 bases, and 12 bases separated the two germline ends. The CDR3 totals 14 residues. Germline V CDR1 and CDR2: SGHAT, FQNNGV. The CDR3 DNA is TGTGCCAGCAGCCCCAATAGGGGAACAGATACGCAGTATTTT. Its protein product is CASSPNRGTDTQYF.

This clone was counted a single time. This chain links TRBV6-4 with TRBJ1-2; TRBD1 might be the D (6 bases). Germline V gives CDR1 MRHNA, CDR2 SNTAGT. The V end lost 6 bases, the J end lost 3 bases, and 14 bases lay between the germline ends. CDR3 length equals 14 residues. CDR3 loop: CASRESGTHYGYTF. In DNA, the CDR3 is TGTGCCAGCAGGGAGTCCGGGACACACTATGGCTACACCTTC.

The chain employs TRBV6-2 or TRBV6-3 and TRBJ2-1; TRBD2 matches at 7 bases. The CDR3 has 15 residues. The J segment lost 2 bases and the V segment lost 6 bases, leaving 7 bases of the junction unmatched. CDR1 and CDR2 from the germline V gene are MNHEY and SVGEGT. CDR3 residues: CASSPSGLAYNEQFF. DNA of the CDR3: TGTGCCAGCAGCCCCTCCGGACTAGCCTACAATGAGCAGTTCTTC.

The gene calls are TRBV14 and TRBJ1-6, with 8 bases identical to TRBD1. The J segment lost 5 bases and the V segment lost 4 bases, leaving 10 bases of the junction unmatched. There are 17 residues in the CDR3. Germline V gene lookup returns CDR1 SGHDN and CDR2 FVKESK. The CDR3 nucleotides are TGTGCCAGCAGCCGCTGGACAGGGTCAGAAGATAATTCACCCCTCCACTTT. It specifies CASSRWTGSEDNSPLHF.

The chain joins TRBV6-5 to TRBJ2-1; weak D call: TRBD1 (6 bases). CDR1 is MNHEY, CDR2 SVGAGI, per germline. The CDR3 is 14 residues long. V lost 5 bases and J 1 base, leaving 9 bases between the germline ends. The CDR3 loop reads CASSHRVSYNEQFF. CDR3 DNA: TGTGCCAGCAGTCACAGGGTATCCTACAATGAGCAGTTCTTC.